The clone carrying this T cell receptor beta chain was observed a single time. What it recognizes is unknown. Germline values: CDR1 LNHDA, CDR2 SQIVND (reference sequence). The CDR3 loop spans 15 amino acids. V dropped 5 bases and J dropped 0 bases, with 11 bases sitting between them. The method was immunoSEQ multiplex PCR; TCRdb's version includes in-frame clones alone and lacks a portion of them. The table lists about 240,000 clones, more than 65% of them singletons, with approximately 0.69% in the top ten. This sample stems from a study of Tregs in tolerant kidney transplant recipients. Findings and caveats of the study: Validation in larger populations is needed because few patients were studied. Biological reproducibility was not directly addressed, but technical replication error appeared minimal.

CD4+CD25+CD127- Tregs, CD4+CD25- non-Tregs, CD4 and CD8 cells were sorted. The specimen sequenced was CD4+ T cells from blood. The V gene is TRBV19, the J gene TRBJ1-5, with D perhaps matching TRBD1 (6 bases). This TCR was sampled from a human donor in good health. The CDR3, as DNA: TGTGCCAGTAGTCCGAGGACAGCTAGCAATCAGCCCCAGCATTTT. Residues: CASSPRTASNQPQHF.